The rows below give T cell receptor beta chains drawn from one sample of a study of beta chain features in type 1 diabetes. Sequencing used immunoSEQ multiplex PCR; TCRdb keeps in-frame clones, though not all of them. The table lists about 640,000 clones, 9.5% to 15% of them singletons, with more than 0.1% in the top ten. The specimen sequenced was naive CD4+ T cells from blood. The source of these receptors is a young man with type 1 diabetes. Both conserved end residues are part of each CDR3. D genes are given only for firm matches. Clone size is given for some rows only: seen once, a few or many times, or a class if the clone is expanded.

TGTGCCAGCAGCGTAGGAAGCGGCAACTATGGCTACACCTTC,CASSVGSGNYGYTF,TRBJ1-2,TRBV9,few,NA
TGTGCCAGCAGCTCCAACTACGAGCAGTACTTC,CASSSNYEQYF,TRBJ2-7,TRBV7-2,few,NA
TGCGCCAGCCTCCCTGGGACAGCAGCGGTCAATGAGCAGTTCTTC,CASLPGTAAVNEQFF,TRBJ2-1,TRBV5-1,few,TRBD1
TGTGCCAGCAGCTTAGGGGTTCCCGGGGGCTACGAGCAGTACTTC,CASSLGVPGGYEQYF,TRBJ2-7,TRBV7-9,NA,NA
TGTGCCTGGAGTGTACTACAGGGCCTCTATGGCTACACCTTC,CAWSVLQGLYGYTF,TRBJ1-2,TRBV30,few,NA
TGTGCCATCAGTAATTCCGGGACAGGGAATTCACCCCTCCACTTT,CAISNSGTGNSPLHF,TRBJ1-6,TRBV10-3,few,TRBD1
TGCAGCGTTGAAGATAGGGGCGTAACCTACGAGCAGTACTTC,CSVEDRGVTYEQYF,TRBJ2-7,TRBV29-1,few,NA
TGTGCCAGCAGTCCACCAGGGGCATCCGGGGAGCTGTTTTTT,CASSPPGASGELFF,TRBJ2-2,TRBV6-6,NA,NA
TGTGCCAGCAGCTTAGATCGAGGGGGTAATGAAAAACTGTTTTTT,CASSLDRGGNEKLFF,TRBJ1-4,TRBV11-2,NA,NA
TGTGCCAGCAGTTATGGGGCGGGGGTGTCCTACAATGAGCAGTTCTTC,CASSYGAGVSYNEQFF,TRBJ2-1,TRBV6-5,NA,TRBD2
TGTGCCAGCACCCCGCGGGGTAATCAGCCCCAGCATTTT,CASTPRGNQPQHF,TRBJ1-5,TRBV7-8,NA,NA
TGTGCCAGCAGGAGACTAGATGTAAGCACAGATACGCAGTATTTT,CASRRLDVSTDTQYF,TRBJ2-3,TRBV6-5,NA,NA
TGTGCCAGCAGCAGGAGTGGCGGGGCCTGGTCTAATACGCAGTATTTT,CASSRSGGAWSNTQYF,TRBJ2-3,TRBV7-2,few,NA
TGCGCCAGCAGCGGGACAGGGGCTGGGGCCAACGTCCTGACTTTC,CASSGTGAGANVLTF,TRBJ2-6,TRBV5-1,few,TRBD1
TGTGCCAGCAGCTTGAACACCGGGGAGCTGTTTTTT,CASSLNTGELFF,TRBJ2-2,TRBV6-5,few,NA
TGTGCCAGCAGCGACCGGGGGACTGGGGCCAACGTCCTGACTTTC,CASSDRGTGANVLTF,TRBJ2-6,TRBV9,few,NA
TGTGCCAGCTCCCTCAGGGGTAACTCCTACGAGCAGTACTTC,CASSLRGNSYEQYF,TRBJ2-7,TRBV18,NA,NA
TGTGCCAGCAGCCCTCGACTAGCTAGGGGGGGGTACAATGAGCAGTTCTTC,CASSPRLARGGYNEQFF,TRBJ2-1,TRBV7-8,NA,NA
TGTGCCAGCAGTGAGGACCGGGTCAACCGGGGTAACGTCCTGACTTTC,CASSEDRVNRGNVLTF,TRBJ2-6,TRBV28,few,NA
TGTGCCTGGAGTGAAGACCACACCGGGGAGCTGTTTTTT,CAWSEDHTGELFF,TRBJ2-2,TRBV30,NA,NA
TGTGCCAGCTCACCCGGACAGGGGAAGGATGGCTACACCTTC,CASSPGQGKDGYTF,TRBJ1-2,TRBV18,few,TRBD1
TGTGCCAGCAGTTACACGGACTATGGCTACACCTTC,CASSYTDYGYTF,TRBJ1-2,TRBV6-5,few,NA